The present TCR beta chain was sequenced within a study of T cells after yellow fever vaccination. The 5'RACE template-switching step produced TCR cDNA and added a universal primer site and UMIs. MiXCR, run by TCRdb on the 5' RACE reads, gives a single entry per CDR3 protein. Of a few hundred thousand distinct CDR3 sequences in the sample, around 6.7% were seen once. This CDR3 is 14 amino acids long. In germline, CDR1 is MNHEY, CDR2 SVGAGI. With 2 bases clipped from V and 6 bases from J, the junction kept 3 bases outside the gene matches. The clonotype originates from a man aged 25-40 years who received the YFV17D yellow fever vaccine. The genes are TRBV6-5 and TRBJ2-3; 9 bases fit TRBD1. The sequencing used CD4+ T cells sorted from PBMCs, collected on the day of the yellow fever booster vaccination. CDR3 in DNA: TGTGCCAGCAGTTACGGGACAGGGTCGGATACGCAGTATTTT. It encodes CASSYGTGSDTQYF.